Listed here are 8 T cell receptor beta chains from one sample, sequenced in a study of blood T cell repertoires in COVID-19. Profiling relied on immunoSEQ multiplex PCR, and the TCRdb table lists in-frame clones only, not all of them. The data contain nearly 200,000 clones, 84% of them singletons. The sequencing sample was made of peripheral blood. The receptors originated from a woman in her 70s with active or convalescent COVID-19.

This clone was detected many times. The chain carries TRBV5-1 and TRBJ2-1; 11 bases agree with TRBD2. J gave up 4 bases and V 5 bases, and 5 bases lay outside the gene matches. CDR3 length equals 15 residues. The germline CDR1 and CDR2 sequences are SGHRS and YFSETQ. DNA of the CDR3: TGCGCCAGCAGGACTAGCGGGATTAGTTACAATGAGCAGTTCTTC. This codes for CASRTSGISYNEQFF.

The rearrangement links TRBV2 to TRBJ1-2, with no clear D. Looked up from germline, CDR1 is SNHLY and CDR2 is FYNNEI. V dropped 5 bases and J dropped 14 bases, with 15 bases sitting between them. The CDR3 totals 11 residues. For the CDR3, the DNA is TGTGCCAGCAGTTACGGACCCCCGGGGACCTTC. Its protein is CASSYGPPGTF. Drawing the rest from reference TRBV2 and TRBJ1-2, the complete variable domain is EPEVTQTPSHQVTQMGQEVILRCVPISNHLYFYWYRQILGQKVEFLVSFYNNEISEKSEIFDDQFSVERPDGSNFTLKIRSTKLEDSAMYFCASSYGPPGTFGSGTRLTVV.

This clone was counted a single time. The gene calls are TRBV5-5 and TRBJ2-7; a possible D gene is TRBD2 (5 bases). V lost 0 bases and J lost 4, with 11 bases in between. The CDR3 runs to 14 residues. Germline V gene lookup returns CDR1 SGHKS and CDR2 YYEKEE (reference sequence). CDR3 coding DNA: TGTGCCAGCAGCTTGGGAGAGAGGGCTTACGAGCAGTACTTC. It encodes CASSLGERAYEQYF. The variable domain in full, completed from reference TRBV5-5 and TRBJ2-7, reads DAGVTQSPTHLIKTRGQQVTLRCSPISGHKSVSWYQQVLGQGPQFIFQYYEKEERGRGNFPDRFSARQFPNYSSELNVNALLLGDSALYLCASSLGERAYEQYFGPGTRLTVT.

This clone was counted between two and nine times. CDR3 protein: CASSAGQTDNSPLHF. In DNA, the CDR3 is TGCGCCAGCAGCGCGGGACAGACGGATAATTCACCCCTCCACTTT. This chain uses TRBV5-1 with TRBJ1-6, with TRBD1 matching over 7 bases. Germline trimming cut 4 bases from V and 5 bases from J; bases unmatched to any gene: 6. The CDR3 sequence is 15 residues long. Per the germline V gene, CDR1 is SGHRS and CDR2 is YFSETQ.

This rearrangement joins TRBV29-1 to TRBJ2-4; D is ambiguous. V was trimmed by 0 bases and J by 0 bases, leaving 3 bases between them. The germline gives CDR1 SQVTM, CDR2 ANQGSEA. The CDR3 extends over 13 amino acids. The CDR3 sequence is CSVEELAKNIQYF. The CDR3, as DNA: TGCAGCGTTGAAGAACTAGCCAAAAACATTCAGTACTTC. Full variable domain (missing parts from reference TRBV29-1 and TRBJ2-4): SAVISQKPSRDICQRGTSLTIQCQVDSQVTMMFWYRQQPGQSLTLIATANQGSEATYESGFVIDKFPISRPNLTFSTLTVSNMSPEDSSIYLCSVEELAKNIQYFGAGTRLSVL.

V is TRBV12-5 and J is TRBJ2-2; no definite D call. Germline V CDR1 and CDR2: LGHNT, FRNRAP. Trimming took off 6 bases at V and 9 bases at J, with 11 bases between the two ends. There are 12 residues in the CDR3. As DNA, the CDR3 is TGTGCTAGTGGGACACCCGTAAGGGAGCTGTTTTTT. It is translated as CASGTPVRELFF.

In this sample, this clone turned up a few times. The rearrangement joins TRBV7-9 to TRBJ1-1; D is unclear. The CDR3 contains 16 residues. The V end lost 4 bases, the J end lost 1 base, and 16 bases lay between the germline ends. Germline V gene lookup returns CDR1 SEHNR and CDR2 FQNEAQ (reference sequence). The CDR3 sequence is CASSWLIGSGNTEAFF. The CDR3 DNA follows: TGTGCCAGCAGCTGGCTAATAGGGAGTGGGAACACTGAAGCTTTCTTT.

V and J are TRBV11-3 and TRBJ2-1; 8 bases align to TRBD1. The length of the CDR3 is 16 residues. V trimming: 5 bases; J trimming: 0 bases; junction bases outside the gene matches: 6. Germline V gene lookup returns CDR1 SGHNT and CDR2 YENEEA. The CDR3 reads CASSPGTGHSYNEQFF. The CDR3 region has the DNA TGTGCCAGCAGCCCGGGGACAGGACACTCCTACAATGAGCAGTTCTTC.